A selection of T cell receptor beta chains follows, all from one sample in a study of T-cell reconstitution after alpha-beta-depleted transplantation in children. TCRdb reanalysed the PCR reads using MiXCR and keeps one entry per CDR3 protein. The table shows approximately 85,000 distinct CDR3 sequences, with 15% occurring only once. Sample: PBMCs, mostly from graft donor cells, taken 180 days after TCRalphabeta/CD19-depleted stem cell transplant. These TCRs come from a male patient between 2 and 10 years old who had a stem cell transplant for acute lymphoblastic leukemia, so the T cells may come from the graft donor. The CDR3 runs from the conserved cysteine through the conserved F or W. Each record gives: J gene, clone size, V gene, D gene, CDR3 DNA, CDR3 protein. D genes are given only for firm matches. Size is omitted from some rows. Given values are once, few, many or a class for expanded clones.

>TRBJ2-4|few|TRBV20-1|.
TGCAGTGCTAGACCCCTTCGCGGCAAAAACATTCAGTACTTC
CSARPLRGKNIQYF
>TRBJ1-2|.|TRBV27|.
TGTGCCAGCAGAGGGGGTATCGATGGCTACACCTTC
CASRGGIDGYTF
>TRBJ2-3|many|TRBV28|TRBD2
TGTGCCAGCAGTTCCCCTAGCGGGAGCTCAGATACGCAGTATTTT
CASSSPSGSSDTQYF
>TRBJ2-5|.|TRBV6-1|.
TGTGCCACCCAGCTTGCGGAGACCCAGTACTTC
CATQLAETQYF
>TRBJ1-1|.|TRBV6-5|.
TGTGCCAGCAGTTCGGGGATCACTGAAGCTTTCTTT
CASSSGITEAFF
>TRBJ2-5|.|TRBV20-1|.
TGCAGTGCTAGAGATTTGGGGCAAGAGACCCAGTACTTC
CSARDLGQETQYF
>TRBJ2-1|few|TRBV7-9|TRBD1
TGTGCCAGCAGCTTCGGGACAGGAAAGGCCCATGAGCAGTTCTTC
CASSFGTGKAHEQFF
>TRBJ2-3|.|TRBV25-1|TRBD1
TGTGCCAGCACCCCCGGGACAGGGTACCCAGATACGCAGTATTTT
CASTPGTGYPDTQYF
>TRBJ2-5|.|TRBV5-1|TRBD2
TGCGCCAGCAGCTTGGCGTCTAGCGGGTACCAAGAGACCCAGTACTTC
CASSLASSGYQETQYF
>TRBJ1-2|many|TRBV30|.
TGTGCCTGGAGGGACTATTCCTATGGCTACACCTTC
CAWRDYSYGYTF
>TRBJ2-7|many|TRBV4-2|.
TGTGCCAGCAGCCAAGAAGACGAGCAGTACTTC
CASSQEDEQYF
>TRBJ2-7|once|TRBV29-1|.
TGCAGCGTTGACCTGGGGGGGCCGTTTTCCTACGAGCAGTACTTC
CSVDLGGPFSYEQYF
>TRBJ1-6|many|TRBV9|.
TGTGCCAGCAGCGCGGCCGATAAATCACCCCTCCACTTT
CASSAADKSPLHF
>TRBJ2-2|many|TRBV5-5|.
TGTGCCAGCAGCTCACCCATGACAGGAGCGAACACCGGGGAGCTGTTTTTT
CASSSPMTGANTGELFF
>TRBJ2-3|few|TRBV28|TRBD1
TGTGCCAGCAGTCCCCGGGGGACAGGGGTGTCGGATACGCAGTATTTT
CASSPRGTGVSDTQYF
>TRBJ2-5|.|TRBV5-1|.
TGCGCCAGCAGCTTGGGAGGAGGGGACCAAGAGACCCAGTACTTC
CASSLGGGDQETQYF
>TRBJ2-1|few|TRBV10-3|TRBD1
TGTGCCATCCCTGGGACAGGGGGCGGAGATGAGCAGTTCTTC
CAIPGTGGGDEQFF
>TRBJ1-2|few|TRBV11-2|TRBD1
TGTGCCAGCAGTCCACAGGGGAGATATGGCTACACCTTC
CASSPQGRYGYTF
>TRBJ2-2|many|TRBV12-3/TRBV12-4|.
TGTGCCAGCAGTTTACTGGGGGGCGGGGAGCTGTTTTTT
CASSLLGGGELFF
>TRBJ2-2|.|TRBV4-2|TRBD2
TGTGCCAGCAGCCAAGAGTCGGGGGGGGCTCGGACCGGGGAGCTGTTTTTT
CASSQESGGARTGELFF
>TRBJ2-5|.|TRBV7-2|TRBD2
TGTGCCAGCAGCTTAACCCTATCACTAGCGGCAGAGACCCAGTACTTC
CASSLTLSLAAETQYF
>TRBJ1-1|many|TRBV20-1|.
TGCAGTGCTAGTTTGGCAGGGGCTCGGAACACTGAAGCTTTCTTT
CSASLAGARNTEAFF
>TRBJ2-2|.|TRBV11-2|TRBD1
TGTGCCACCGGGCATTGGGGGACAGACCTCACCGGGGAGCTGTTTTTT
CATGHWGTDLTGELFF
>TRBJ2-7|medium-sized|TRBV20-1|.
TGCAGTGCCCCCCTCAGTCCTTCCTACGAGCAGTACTTC
CSAPLSPSYEQYF
>TRBJ2-2|.|TRBV7-9|.
TGTGCCAGCAGCCCGTACGGGGAACACACCGGGGAGCTGTTTTTT
CASSPYGEHTGELFF
>TRBJ2-3|many|TRBV10-2|.
TGCGCCAGCAGGTCAGCGGCCAACACAGATACGCAGTATTTT
CASRSAANTDTQYF
>TRBJ2-7|.|TRBV29-1|TRBD1
TGCAGCGTTGAAGGGGGTAACAGGGGGTACGAGCAGTACTTC
CSVEGGNRGYEQYF
>TRBJ2-7|few|TRBV7-8|TRBD1
TGTGCCAGCAGCTTGGGGACAGCCTCCTACGAGCAGTACTTC
CASSLGTASYEQYF
>TRBJ2-6|few|TRBV5-1|.
TGCGCCAGCAGCCCGAATCTACAGTCATCTGGGGCCAACGTCCTGACTTTC
CASSPNLQSSGANVLTF
>TRBJ1-5|.|TRBV5-1|.
TGCGCCAGCAGCTTGGGTGATGGGGGCCAGCCCCAGCATTTT
CASSLGDGGQPQHF
>TRBJ1-5|.|TRBV7-2|TRBD1
TGTGCCAGCAGCTCAGGGGGGATTCAGCCCCAGCATTTT
CASSSGGIQPQHF
>TRBJ2-7|few|TRBV7-8|.
TGTGCCAGCAGCCCCAAAGGGACGGGGGAAGGGTCCTACGAGCAGTACTTC
CASSPKGTGEGSYEQYF
>TRBJ1-4|.|TRBV5-1|.
TGCGCCAGCAGCTCCGGGCCGAATGAAAAACTGTTTTTT
CASSSGPNEKLFF
>TRBJ1-2|many|TRBV6-5|.
TGTGCCAGCAGTCCCTTCAACTATGGCTACACCTTC
CASSPFNYGYTF
>TRBJ1-1|few|TRBV11-2|TRBD1
TGTGCCAGCAGCCACATGGGACAGGGCGACACTGAAGCTTTCTTT
CASSHMGQGDTEAFF
>TRBJ2-6|.|TRBV9|.
TGTGCCAGCAAGGGTACCTCTGGGGCCAACGTCCTGACTTTC
CASKGTSGANVLTF
>TRBJ2-7|.|TRBV18|.
TGTGCCAGCTCGCCTCAGGGAATAAGTCACGAGCAGTACTTC
CASSPQGISHEQYF
>TRBJ1-1|.|TRBV18|.
TGTGCCAGCTCAGCAGGGAACACTGAAGCTTTCTTT
CASSAGNTEAFF
>TRBJ2-3|many|TRBV9|TRBD1
TGTGCCAGCAGCAGGACAGGGTCCACAGATACGCAGTATTTT
CASSRTGSTDTQYF
>TRBJ2-2|.|TRBV5-1|.
TGCGCCAGCAGCTTCATAGAACGTGACACCGGGGAGCTGTTTTTT
CASSFIERDTGELFF
>TRBJ2-1|.|TRBV18|TRBD2
TGTGCCAGCTCAGCTAGCGGGGGGTCTTTCTCCTACGACAATGAGCAGTTCTTC
CASSASGGSFSYDNEQFF
>TRBJ2-7|many|TRBV5-1|.
TGCGCCAGCAGCTTGGCCTTAGGGGGAGCGGGGAACTCCTACGAGCAGTACTTC
CASSLALGGAGNSYEQYF
>TRBJ2-5|few|TRBV4-2|TRBD2
TGTGCCAGCAGCCAAGTTGGACTAGCGGGGTTCCAAGAGACCCAGTACTTC
CASSQVGLAGFQETQYF
>TRBJ2-5|.|TRBV20-1|TRBD1
TGCAGTGCTAGAGCCTCAAAGATAGGGACAGGGTGGGAGACCCAGTACTTC
CSARASKIGTGWETQYF
>TRBJ2-2|.|TRBV5-1|TRBD1
TGCGCCAGCAGTTTTTCCGACAGGGTGGTAATAACCGGGGAGCTGTTTTTT
CASSFSDRVVITGELFF
>TRBJ1-2|.|TRBV19|TRBD1
TGTGCCAGTAGGGGACAGGGCGGCTATGGCTACACCTTC
CASRGQGGYGYTF
>TRBJ2-7|few|TRBV10-2|TRBD1
TGCGCCAGCATGCGGACAGGGGGGAAATACGAGCAGTACTTC
CASMRTGGKYEQYF
>TRBJ2-1|.|TRBV5-5|.
TGTGCCAGCAGCAGGGGGGGGAGTAGCTCCTACAATGAGCAGTTCTTC
CASSRGGSSSYNEQFF
>TRBJ2-2|few|TRBV7-9|.
TGTGCCAGCAGCCCCCTGGTGGACAGCGCGAACACCGGGGAGCTGTTTTTT
CASSPLVDSANTGELFF
>TRBJ2-1|few|TRBV5-1|TRBD2
TGCGCCAGCAGCGCCACTAGCGGGGACTACAATGAGCAGTTCTTC
CASSATSGDYNEQFF
>TRBJ1-5|few|TRBV5-1|.
TGCGCCAGCAGCTTGGGCGGGCTCAATCAGCCCCAGCATTTT
CASSLGGLNQPQHF
>TRBJ2-3|few|TRBV9|TRBD2
TGTGCCAGCAGCGTAGAGGCGGGGGGTTCCACAGATACGCAGTATTTT
CASSVEAGGSTDTQYF
>TRBJ2-3|few|TRBV6-4|.
TGTGCCAGCACCGACTTCCCGGGCAGCACAGATACGCAGTATTTT
CASTDFPGSTDTQYF
>TRBJ1-1|few|TRBV21-1|.
TGTGCCAGCAGCGGGGGGGACACTGAAGCTTTCTTT
CASSGGDTEAFF
>TRBJ2-6|few|TRBV20-1|.
TGCAGTGCTAGTTGGGTCGGGGTTCCGGCGACCAGCTCTGGGGCCAACGTCCTGACTTTC
CSASWVGVPATSSGANVLTF
>TRBJ1-5|.|TRBV10-3|.
TGTGCCATCAGTCCAGATTTTCAGCAGCCCCAGCATTTT
CAISPDFQQPQHF
>TRBJ1-5|few|TRBV28|.
TGTGCCAGCAGTTCGGCCAGCAGGCCCCAGCATTTT
CASSSASRPQHF
>TRBJ2-1|many|TRBV20-1|.
TGCAGTGCTAGCGGACAGAGTCGCACCTACAATGAGCAGTTCTTC
CSASGQSRTYNEQFF
>TRBJ2-1|few|TRBV5-1|.
TGCGCCAGCAGCTTGGAGGCGGGCTCGTACAATGAGCAGTTCTTC
CASSLEAGSYNEQFF
>TRBJ2-1|.|TRBV12-3/TRBV12-4|.
TGTGCCAGCAGTTTAGCCGAAACTCCCTACAATGAGCAGTTCTTC
CASSLAETPYNEQFF